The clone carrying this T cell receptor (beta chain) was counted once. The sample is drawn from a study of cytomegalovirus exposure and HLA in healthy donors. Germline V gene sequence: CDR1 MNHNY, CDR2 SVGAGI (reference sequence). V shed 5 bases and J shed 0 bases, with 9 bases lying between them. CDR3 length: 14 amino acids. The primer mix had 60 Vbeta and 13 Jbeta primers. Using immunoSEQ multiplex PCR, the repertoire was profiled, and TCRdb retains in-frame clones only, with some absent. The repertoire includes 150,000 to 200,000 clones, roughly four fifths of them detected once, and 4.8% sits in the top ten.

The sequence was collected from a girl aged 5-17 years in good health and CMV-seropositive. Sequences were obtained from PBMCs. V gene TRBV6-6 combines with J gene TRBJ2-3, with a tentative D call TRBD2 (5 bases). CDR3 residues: CASSAPGSTDTQYF. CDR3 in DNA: TGTGCCAGCAGTGCCCCGGGGAGCACAGATACGCAGTATTTT.